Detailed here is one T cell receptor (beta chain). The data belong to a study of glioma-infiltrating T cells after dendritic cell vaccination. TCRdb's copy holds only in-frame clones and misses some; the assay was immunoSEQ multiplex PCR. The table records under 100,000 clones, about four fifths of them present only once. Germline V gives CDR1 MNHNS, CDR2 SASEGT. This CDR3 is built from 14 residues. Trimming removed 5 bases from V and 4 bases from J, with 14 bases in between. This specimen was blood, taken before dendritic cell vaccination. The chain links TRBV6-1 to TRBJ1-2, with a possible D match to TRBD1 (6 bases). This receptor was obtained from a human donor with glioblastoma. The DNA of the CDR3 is TGTGCCAGCAGTTCTAACGGACAGATCTATGGCTACACCTTC. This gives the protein CASSSNGQIYGYTF.